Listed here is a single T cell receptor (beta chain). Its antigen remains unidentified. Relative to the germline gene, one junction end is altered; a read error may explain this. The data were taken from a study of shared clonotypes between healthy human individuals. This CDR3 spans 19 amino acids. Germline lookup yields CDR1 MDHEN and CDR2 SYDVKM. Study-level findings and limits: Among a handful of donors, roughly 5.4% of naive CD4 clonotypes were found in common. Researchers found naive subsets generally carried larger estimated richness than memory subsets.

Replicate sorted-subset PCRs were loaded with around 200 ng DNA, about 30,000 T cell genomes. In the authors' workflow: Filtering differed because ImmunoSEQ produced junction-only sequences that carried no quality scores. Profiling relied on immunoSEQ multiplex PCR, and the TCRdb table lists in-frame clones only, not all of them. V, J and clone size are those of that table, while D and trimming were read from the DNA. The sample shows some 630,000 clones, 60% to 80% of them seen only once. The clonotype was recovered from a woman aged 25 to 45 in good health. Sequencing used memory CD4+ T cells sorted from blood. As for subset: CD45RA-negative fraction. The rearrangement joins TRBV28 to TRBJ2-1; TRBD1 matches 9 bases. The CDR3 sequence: CTSSFDRQGENSSYNEQFF. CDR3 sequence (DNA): TGTACCAGCAGTTTCGACCGACAGGGGGAGAATTCCTCCTACAATGAGCAGTTCTTC.